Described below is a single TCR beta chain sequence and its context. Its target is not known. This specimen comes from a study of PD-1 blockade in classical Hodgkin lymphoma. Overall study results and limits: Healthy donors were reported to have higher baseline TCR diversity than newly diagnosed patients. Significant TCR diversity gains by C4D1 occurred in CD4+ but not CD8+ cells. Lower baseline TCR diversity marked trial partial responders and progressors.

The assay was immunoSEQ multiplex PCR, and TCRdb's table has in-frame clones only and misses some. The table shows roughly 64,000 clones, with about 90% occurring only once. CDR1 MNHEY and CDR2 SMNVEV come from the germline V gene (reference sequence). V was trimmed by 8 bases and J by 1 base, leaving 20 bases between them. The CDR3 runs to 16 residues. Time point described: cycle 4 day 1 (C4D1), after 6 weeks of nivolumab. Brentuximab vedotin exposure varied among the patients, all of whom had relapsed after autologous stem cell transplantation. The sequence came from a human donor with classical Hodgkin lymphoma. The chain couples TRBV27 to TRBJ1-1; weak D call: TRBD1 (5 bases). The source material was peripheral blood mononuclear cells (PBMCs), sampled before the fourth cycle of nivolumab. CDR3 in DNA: TGTGCCAGCGGAAAGTACCAGGGTGTAGGGAACACTGAAGCTTTCTTT. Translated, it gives CASGKYQGVGNTEAFF.